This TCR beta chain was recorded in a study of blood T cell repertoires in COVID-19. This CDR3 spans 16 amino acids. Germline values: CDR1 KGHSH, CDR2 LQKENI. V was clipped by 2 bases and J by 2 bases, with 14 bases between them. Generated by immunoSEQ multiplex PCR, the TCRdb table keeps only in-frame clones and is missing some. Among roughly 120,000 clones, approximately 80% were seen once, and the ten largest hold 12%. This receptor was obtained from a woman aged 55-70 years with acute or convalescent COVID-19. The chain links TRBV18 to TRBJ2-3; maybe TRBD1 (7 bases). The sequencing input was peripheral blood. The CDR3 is CASSPSGGIYTDTQYF. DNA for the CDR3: TGTGCCAGCTCACCATCAGGGGGGATCTACACAGATACGCAGTATTTT. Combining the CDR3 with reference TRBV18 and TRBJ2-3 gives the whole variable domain NAGVMQNPRHLVRRRGQEARLRCSPMKGHSHVYWYRQLPEEGLKFMVYLQKENIIDESGMPKERFSAEFPKEGPSILRIQQVVRGDSAAYFCASSPSGGIYTDTQYFGPGTRLTVL.